This T cell receptor beta chain was captured by sequencing in a study of memory CD4+ T cells and cytomegalovirus serostatus. Study context: Of the healthy Belgian adults, fewer than 10 were CMV seropositive and approximately 25 seronegative.

Single viable CD3+CD4+CD8-CD45RO+ cells were sorted as the memory CD4+ T cells. V lost 0 bases and J lost 0, with 12 bases in between. CDR1 is SGDLS and CDR2 is YYNGEE in the germline V gene. The CDR3 has 17 amino acids. Using immunoSEQ multiplex PCR, the repertoire was profiled, and TCRdb retains in-frame clones only, with some absent. Counted here are approximately 46,000 clones, about 80% occurring once; the ten biggest clones make up 0.9% to 1.2%. The study's findings and limits: Suggested: most of the CMV-linked TCR signature lies in CD4+ memory cells.

Only one count was recorded for this clone. Its antigen is undetermined. The chain is built from TRBV9 and TRBJ2-2, with D maybe TRBD1 (5 bases). The specimen sequenced was memory CD4+ T cells from blood. This TCR derives from an adult in good health and CMV-seronegative. CDR3 amino acids: CASSVAPRATNTGELFF. CDR3 bases: TGTGCCAGCAGCGTAGCTCCCAGGGCCACGAACACCGGGGAGCTGTTTTTT.